The source of this T cell receptor beta chain is a study of blood T cell repertoires in COVID-19. About the research overall: Acute-phase and convalescent COVID-19 samples originated in the United States, Italy and Spain. PBMCs, B-cell-depleted T cells, or T cells were the source of the cDNA or gDNA that made up the material.

Per the authors' pipeline: Counts of nucleated cells, estimated from reference gene primer amplification, were obtained. Produced via immunoSEQ multiplex PCR; TCRdb's table is partial and in-frame only. V and J calls plus clone size are reproduced from that table; the DNA served to infer D and trimming. In the table there are 75,000 to 80,000 clones, about 86% of which are singletons. Sequenced input: peripheral blood. The clonotype was recovered from a human donor in a cohort sampled during active COVID-19.

CDR3 in DNA: TGCGCCAGCAGCCCAGACAGGGGGTGGTACGAGCAGTACTTC. This sequence encodes CASSPDRGWYEQYF. J is TRBJ2-7 and V is TRBV5-1; 9 nucleotides line up with TRBD1. Germline V gives CDR1 SGHRS, CDR2 YFSETQ. The CDR3 is 14 residues long. V shed 4 bases, J shed 4 bases, and the junction held 6 bases outside the gene matches.